This section outlines one T cell receptor beta chain sequence together with its context. Original data processing: Estimated nucleated cell counts came from reference gene primer amplification. Assay: immunoSEQ multiplex PCR; the TCRdb copy retains only in-frame clones and omits some. V and J calls and clone size follow that table, whereas D and trimming were derived from the DNA. Here the sample spans hundreds of thousands of clones, roughly 90% being singletons. The sample belongs to a study of blood T cell repertoires in COVID-19. About the research overall: Researchers got acute and convalescent COVID-19 samples from the United States, Italy and Spain. Sample material is recorded as cDNA or gDNA derived from T cells, B-cell-depleted T cells, or PBMCs.

CDR1 is MNHEY and CDR2 is SMNVEV in the germline V gene (reference sequence). The CDR3 loop spans 15 amino acids. J gave up 3 bases and V 10 bases, and 13 bases lay outside the gene matches. This clonotype originated in a woman aged 70-85 years with COVID-19, enrolled during active disease. Sequencing input: peripheral blood. The rearrangement links TRBV27 to TRBJ2-7; TRBD1 matches at 9 bases. CDR3 nucleotide sequence: TGTGCCATGTCCCGGGACAGGGATTCATACTACGAGCAGTACTTC. It is translated as CAMSRDRDSYYEQYF.